Below are 26 T cell receptor beta chains sequenced from a single sample in a study of cytomegalovirus exposure and HLA in healthy donors. The PCR employed 60 Vbeta primers together with 13 Jbeta primers. The protocol was immunoSEQ multiplex PCR, while the TCRdb copy is restricted to in-frame clones and leaves out a portion. Of approximately 140,000 clones in the sample, roughly 77% were seen once. Sample: PBMCs. The receptors shown here come from a human donor in good health.

The J gene is TRBJ2-7, the V gene TRBV7-9; D not certain. The CDR3 covers 11 residues. The V gene lost 6 bases and the J gene lost 2 bases, with 5 bases spanning the gap. Germline lookup yields CDR1 SEHNR and CDR2 FQNEAQ (reference sequence). The CDR3 loop is CASSSAYEQYF. The CDR3 region has the DNA TGTGCCAGCAGTTCTGCCTACGAGCAGTACTTC.

J is TRBJ2-2 and V is TRBV7-8, with D possibly matching TRBD1 (5 bases). The CDR3 extends over 15 amino acids. The V and J ends lost 2 bases and 4 bases respectively, with 11 bases between them. The germline CDR1 and CDR2 sequences are SGHVS and FQNEAQ. As DNA, the CDR3 is TGTGCCAGCAGCTTACAGGGCTGGGGCACCGGGGAGCTGTTTTTT. Protein product: CASSLQGWGTGELFF.

This chain links TRBV27 with TRBJ2-1; 8 bases fit TRBD2. Germline V gene sequence: CDR1 MNHEY, CDR2 SMNVEV (reference sequence). Losses at the gene ends were 4 bases for V and 4 bases for J; bases not matched to a gene: 0. There are 13 residues in the CDR3. CDR3 nucleotides: TGTGCCAGCAGTTCGGGGGGGTACAATGAGCAGTTCTTC. This encodes CASSSGGYNEQFF.

The V gene is TRBV7-2, the J gene TRBJ2-7, with TRBD2 matching 13 bases. From germline, CDR1 is SGHTA and CDR2 FQGNSA. J was trimmed by 9 bases and V by 5 bases; bases with no gene match: 19. This CDR3 comprises 18 residues. The DNA for the CDR3 is TGTGCCAGCAGCCCCAAAACTAGCGGGAGGGCCCGCCCCGGGGGGCAGTACTTC. This gives the protein CASSPKTSGRARPGGQYF.

The J gene is TRBJ1-2, the V gene TRBV19; TRBD1 aligns across 7 bases. CDR1 and CDR2 from the germline V gene are LNHDA and SQIVND (reference sequence). Trimming at V came to 8 bases and at J to 0 bases, leaving 6 bases not matched to a gene. This CDR3 contains 14 residues. The chain's CDR3 is CASEWTGANYGYTF. CDR3 DNA: TGTGCCAGTGAGTGGACAGGAGCTAACTATGGCTACACCTTC.

This clone has more than one count but fewer than ten. This chain connects TRBV6-4 to TRBJ1-1; a weak D match, TRBD1 (5 bases). Per germline, CDR1 MRHNA and CDR2 SNTAGT. The V end was cut by 10 bases, the J end by 4 bases, with 19 bases between. The CDR3 covers 14 residues. The CDR3 DNA reads TGTGCCATAACCCCAGGGTCCCCTCGCACTGAAGCTTTCTTT. Translation: CAITPGSPRTEAFF.

The rearrangement links TRBV7-9 to TRBJ1-1; TRBD1 aligns across 8 bases. The V gene's germline CDR1 is SEHNR and CDR2 FQNEAQ (reference sequence). J lost 6 bases, V lost 4 bases, and 7 bases had no gene match. This CDR3 contains 14 residues. CDR3: CASSSDRGGSEAFF. The CDR3 DNA is TGTGCCAGCAGCTCCGACAGGGGCGGCTCTGAAGCTTTCTTT. The variable domain in full, with the rest retrieved from reference TRBV7-9 and TRBJ1-1, is DTGVSQNPRHKITKRGQNVTFRCDPISEHNRLYWYRQTLGQGPEFLTYFQNEAQLEKSRLLSDRFSAERPKGSFSTLEIQRTEQGDSAMYLCASSSDRGGSEAFFGQGTRLTVV.

The rearrangement uses TRBV10-3 and TRBJ2-1; D not certain. Trimming removed 5 bases from V and 4 bases from J, with 9 bases in between. The CDR3 sequence is 13 residues long. CDR1 and CDR2 from the germline V gene are ENHRY and SYGVKD. The CDR3 bases are TGTGCCATCAGTACCGACACTTACAATGAGCAGTTCTTC. It yields the protein CAISTDTYNEQFF.

The chain has TRBV19 and TRBJ1-2, with 11 bases lining up with TRBD1. The V gene end was trimmed by 3 bases and the J gene end by 5 bases; junction bases not matched to a gene: 8. Germline V gene lookup returns CDR1 LNHDA and CDR2 SQIVND (reference sequence). This CDR3 region has 16 residues. CDR3 protein: CASSIGQGATRYGYTF. CDR3 bases: TGTGCCAGTAGTATCGGACAGGGGGCGACTAGATATGGCTACACCTTC.

This chain's CDR3 is CASSSAEFYEQYF. CDR3 sequence (DNA): TGTGCCAGCAGTTCGGCGGAATTTTACGAGCAGTACTTC. The chain combines TRBV2 with TRBJ2-7; D uncertain. The CDR3 covers 13 residues. The germline V gene encodes CDR1 SNHLY and CDR2 FYNNEI. Trimming cost V 5 bases and J 4 bases, with 12 bases left between them.

The chain employs TRBV6-1 and TRBJ2-5; 8 nucleotides agree with TRBD1. Trimming took 6 bases from V and 5 from J; bases not matched to a gene: 5. CDR3 length: 13 residues. Germline V CDR1 and CDR2: MNHNS, SASEGT. The chain's CDR3 is CASRTGGSETQYF. CDR3 nucleotide sequence: TGTGCCAGCAGAACAGGGGGATCGGAGACCCAGTACTTC.

CDR3 residues: CAWSELGAGELFF. CDR3 in DNA: TGTGCCTGGAGTGAGTTGGGGGCGGGGGAGCTGTTTTTT. The J gene is TRBJ2-2, the V gene TRBV30; D perhaps matches TRBD1 (6 bases). There are 13 residues in the CDR3. Germline V lookup: CDR1 GTSNPN, CDR2 SVGIG (reference sequence). Trimming pared 1 base from V and 8 bases from J, leaving 11 bases between.

V is TRBV9 and J is TRBJ2-3; the D gene is possibly TRBD2 (6 bases). Germline assignment: CDR1 SGDLS and CDR2 YYNGEE. With 3 bases removed from V and 2 bases from J, the gap between germline ends came to 10 bases. The CDR3 spans 14 residues. For the CDR3, the DNA is TGTGCCAGCAGCGGCGGGGCCATCACAGATACGCAGTATTTT. This sequence encodes CASSGGAITDTQYF.

This rearrangement joins TRBV6-5 to TRBJ2-7, with 9 bases fitting TRBD2. From germline, CDR1 is MNHEY and CDR2 SVGAGI. The CDR3 is 14 residues long. Trimming at V came to 7 bases and at J to 6 bases, leaving 10 bases not matched to a gene. DNA of the CDR3: TGTGCCAGCACCCCGCCGGGACTAGCCGCCGAGCAGTACTTC. This encodes CASTPPGLAAEQYF.

The genes are TRBV6-1 and TRBJ1-5, with D unclear. V dropped 4 bases and J dropped 2 bases, with 9 bases sitting between them. This CDR3 comprises 14 residues. CDR1 and CDR2 (germline): MNHNS, SASEGT. The CDR3 here is CASSAELGNQPQHF. DNA of the CDR3: TGTGCCAGCAGTGCCGAATTAGGCAATCAGCCCCAGCATTTT.

The chain is built from TRBV15 and TRBJ1-5; 12 bases fit TRBD1. The germline V gene has CDR1 LNHNV and CDR2 YYDKDF (reference sequence). Unmatched junction bases numbered 6, after V lost 0 bases and J lost 6 bases. The CDR3 is made up of 17 amino acids. In DNA form, the CDR3 reads TGTGCCACCAGCAGAGAATGGGACAGGGGGCGGGGTCAGCCCCAGCATTTT. Protein sequence: CATSREWDRGRGQPQHF. Filled out from reference TRBV15 and TRBJ1-5, the complete variable domain reads DAMVIQNPRYQVTQFGKPVTLSCSQTLNHNVMYWYQQKSSQAPKLLFHYYDKDFNNEADTPDNFQSRRPNTSFCFLDIRSPGLGDTAMYLCATSREWDRGRGQPQHFGDGTRLSIL.

This rearrangement joins TRBV19 to TRBJ2-1, with D unresolved. Germline V lookup: CDR1 LNHDA, CDR2 SQIVND (reference sequence). There are 13 residues in the CDR3. V gave up 3 bases and J gave up 13 bases, with 16 bases separating them. CDR3 amino acids: CASSIMAQSEQFF. The DNA for the CDR3 is TGTGCCAGTAGTATTATGGCCCAATCCGAACAGTTCTTC.

The V call is TRBV5-1, the J call TRBJ1-4; TRBD1 aligns across 7 bases. Germline CDR1 and CDR2: SGHRS and YFSETQ. Trimming cost V 6 bases and J 4 bases; bases outside gene matches: 9. This CDR3 contains 15 residues. The CDR3 protein is CASNGAGQDNEKLFF. The CDR3 nucleotides are TGCGCCAGCAATGGGGCAGGACAGGATAATGAAAAACTGTTTTTT. The full variable domain, completed using reference TRBV5-1 and TRBJ1-4, is KAGVTQTPRYLIKTRGQQVTLSCSPISGHRSVSWYQQTPGQGLQFLFEYFSETQRNKGNFPGRFSGRQFSNSRSEMNVSTLELGDSALYLCASNGAGQDNEKLFFGSGTQLSVL.

The chain carries TRBV2 and TRBJ1-1; TRBD1 is a possible D gene (5 bases). CDR3 length: 16 amino acids. V gave up 6 bases and J gave up 8 bases, with 25 bases separating them. Per the germline V gene, CDR1 is SNHLY and CDR2 is FYNNEI. The CDR3 loop reads CASRYRNSTGAREAFF. Here the CDR3 DNA reads TGTGCCAGCAGATACCGAAACTCTACAGGCGCCCGGGAAGCTTTCTTT.

The chain has TRBV9 and TRBJ2-7, with 12 nucleotides matching TRBD2. CDR3 length equals 14 residues. Germline CDR1 is SGDLS and CDR2 is YYNGEE. J gave up 4 bases and V 4 bases, and 3 bases lay outside the gene matches. Here the CDR3 DNA reads TGTGCCAGCAGCACTAGCGGGGGGCAGTACGAGCAGTACTTC. Its translation: CASSTSGGQYEQYF.

On this clone: At one end the junction does not follow the germline gene, possibly because of a read error. The rearrangement uses TRBV6-4 and TRBJ2-3; possible D gene TRBD2, 6 bases. CDR1 and CDR2 from the germline V gene are MRHNA and SNTAGT. The CDR3 consists of 14 residues. The CDR3 nucleotides read TGTGCCGGCAGTGGTGCTAGCGACACAGATACGCAGTATTTT. This encodes CAGSGASDTDTQYF.

This clone occurred a few times. The chain is built from TRBV2 and TRBJ1-1; 10 nucleotides agree with TRBD1. The germline V gene encodes CDR1 SNHLY and CDR2 FYNNEI. J lost 6 bases, V lost 5 bases, and 6 bases had no gene match. The CDR3 is 14 residues long. CDR3 nucleotide sequence: TGTGCCAGCAGTCAGGGACAGGGGTATCCTGAAGCTTTCTTT. Translating gives CASSQGQGYPEAFF.

The rearrangement links TRBV7-8 to TRBJ1-3; maybe TRBD1 (5 bases). Trimming cost V 0 bases and J 0 bases, with 18 bases left between them. CDR3 size: 19 residues. CDR1 is SGHVS and CDR2 is FQNEAQ in the germline V gene. The CDR3 region is CASSLAGVQGPYSGNTIYF. CDR3 DNA: TGTGCCAGCAGCTTAGCGGGCGTCCAGGGCCCCTACTCTGGAAACACCATATATTTT.

This chain links TRBV5-4 with TRBJ2-7, with a weak D call TRBD2 (6 bases). The germline V and J ends were trimmed by 0 bases and 1 base, with 14 bases remaining between them. The CDR3 loop spans 16 amino acids. The V gene's germline CDR1 is SGHNT and CDR2 YYREEE (reference sequence). DNA of the CDR3: TGTGCCAGCAGCTTGGGGGGGGTAGACGGATCCTACGAGCAGTACTTC. Protein sequence: CASSLGGVDGSYEQYF.

V gene TRBV7-2 combines with J gene TRBJ2-7; D gene uncertain. V gave up 1 base and J gave up 1 base, with 5 bases separating them. The CDR3 runs to 13 residues. Per germline, CDR1 SGHTA and CDR2 FQGNSA. This chain's CDR3 is CASSLGPSYEQYF. The DNA for the CDR3 is TGTGCCAGCAGCTTAGGGCCATCCTACGAGCAGTACTTC.

The chain links TRBV9 to TRBJ1-4; D is unclear. There are 12 residues in the CDR3. Trimming cost V 4 bases and J 8 bases, with 9 bases left between them. Germline V gene sequence: CDR1 SGDLS, CDR2 YYNGEE. The CDR3 loop is CASSLRGEKLFF. The CDR3 nucleotides read TGTGCCAGCAGCCTGAGAGGGGAAAAACTGTTTTTT.